The clone carrying this T cell receptor beta chain has only a few counts. Its antigen remains unknown. Vbeta (60) and Jbeta (13) primers were used in the PCR. In the source study's methods: Approximately 12 million of the roughly 77 million unique TCR beta chains counted in a later analysis were shared. TCRdb's copy holds only in-frame clones and misses some; the assay was immunoSEQ multiplex PCR. For V, J and clone size, that table is used; D and trimming come from the DNA. The repertoire holds roughly 130,000 clones, with 74% as singletons. The germline V gene has CDR1 SGHRS and CDR2 YFSETQ. The CDR3 contains 14 residues. The V segment lost 2 bases and the J segment 7 bases; nucleotides outside the gene matches: 6. This sample stems from a study of cytomegalovirus exposure and HLA in healthy donors. Study-level findings and limits: Being productive about 87% or about 30% of the time was typical of most TCR beta V segments in an earlier analysis.

The sequence was obtained from a woman between 50 and 59 years old in good health and CMV-seropositive. The specimen was PBMCs. The chain employs TRBV5-1 and TRBJ1-5, with TRBD1 matching over 7 bases. The CDR3 reads CASSLRQGMQPQHF. In DNA, the CDR3 is TGCGCCAGCAGCTTAAGACAGGGAATGCAGCCCCAGCATTTT.